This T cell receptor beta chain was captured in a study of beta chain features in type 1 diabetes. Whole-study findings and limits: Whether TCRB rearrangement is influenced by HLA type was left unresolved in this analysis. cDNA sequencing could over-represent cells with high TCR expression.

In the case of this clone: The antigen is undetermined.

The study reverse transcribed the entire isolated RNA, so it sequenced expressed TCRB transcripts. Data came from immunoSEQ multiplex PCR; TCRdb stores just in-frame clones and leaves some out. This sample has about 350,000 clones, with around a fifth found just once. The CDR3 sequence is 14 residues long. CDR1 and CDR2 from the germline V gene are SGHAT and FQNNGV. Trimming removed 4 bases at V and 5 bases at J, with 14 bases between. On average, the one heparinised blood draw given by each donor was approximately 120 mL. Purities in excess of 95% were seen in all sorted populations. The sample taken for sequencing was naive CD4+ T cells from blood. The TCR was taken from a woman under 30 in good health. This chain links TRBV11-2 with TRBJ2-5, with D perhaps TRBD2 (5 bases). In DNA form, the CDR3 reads TGTGCCAGCAGCTACCCGGCGGGTTTGGAGACCCAGTACTTC. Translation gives CASSYPAGLETQYF.